Shown below are 32 T cell receptor beta chains from a single sample sequenced in a study of blood T cell repertoires in COVID-19 (TCRdb year 2020). Library preparation was by the immunoSEQ multiplex PCR assay. TCRdb took this table from immuneACCESS and kept in-frame rearrangements with V and J called. Such tables lack part of the clones; where checked against another copy, unresolved V genes explain under half of the gap, and the rest is unexplained. The sample includes about 480,000 clones, with approximately 90% observed a single time. 1.8% of the sample goes to the ten largest clones. The sample taken for sequencing was PBMCs or T cells enriched from blood (not recorded which). These receptors came from a woman between 35 and 50 years old who had recovered from COVID-19.

This chain connects TRBV11-2 to TRBJ2-7; TRBD1 matches at 7 bases. Losses at the gene ends were 5 bases for V and 2 bases for J; bases not matched to a gene: 12. The CDR3 runs 16 residues. CDR1 is SGHAT, CDR2 FQNNGV, per germline. The CDR3 loop is CASSLSTGLSTYEQYF. The CDR3 DNA reads TGTGCCAGCAGCCTCTCGACAGGGCTTAGCACCTACGAGCAGTACTTC.

The chain uses TRBV5-1 and TRBJ2-5; TRBD1 agrees at 7 bases. The CDR3 length is 14 residues. The trim removed 3 bases at V and 2 bases at J, leaving 4 bases unmatched. Looked up from germline, CDR1 is SGHRS and CDR2 is YFSETQ. The CDR3 DNA sequence: TGCGCCAGCAGCTGGGGGACAGCACAAGAGACCCAGTACTTC. Its translation: CASSWGTAQETQYF.

This chain joins TRBV3-1 (or the pseudogene TRBV3-2) and TRBJ2-2, with TRBD2 matching over 12 bases. V dropped 4 bases and J dropped 7; count of bases not matched to a gene: 13. The length of the CDR3 is 18 residues. CDR1 and CDR2 (germline): LGHDT, YNNKEL (reference sequence). The CDR3 sequence: CASSRLELAGGQGGELFF. CDR3 nucleotide sequence: TGTGCCAGCAGCCGTTTGGAGCTAGCGGGAGGGCAAGGCGGGGAGCTGTTTTTT.

The gene calls are TRBV24-1 and TRBJ1-1; TRBD1 matches at 9 bases. V dropped 2 bases and J dropped 6; count of bases not matched to a gene: 6. Germline values: CDR1 KGHDR, CDR2 SFDVKD. This CDR3 is built from 15 residues. In DNA, the CDR3 is TGTGCCACCAGTGATTCCAACAGGGGGCACGCTGAAGCTTTCTTT. Its protein product is CATSDSNRGHAEAFF.

The rearrangement uses TRBV24-1 and TRBJ2-7, with 13 bases lining up with TRBD2. There are 15 residues in the CDR3. V lost 7 bases, J lost 7 bases, and 9 bases stayed unmatched. CDR1 and CDR2 from the germline V gene are KGHDR and SFDVKD. CDR3: CATSVGLAGVGEQYF. DNA of the CDR3: TGTGCCACCAGCGTTGGACTAGCGGGAGTTGGGGAGCAGTACTTC.

The sample holds a few counts of this clone. The gene calls are TRBV5-6 and TRBJ2-7; 7 bases line up with TRBD2. The CDR3 contains 14 residues. Germline CDR1 is SGHDT and CDR2 is YYEEEE. V was pared by 0 bases and J by 1 base, with 1 base of the junction left unmatched. The CDR3 region has the DNA TGTGCCAGCAGCTTGGGGACTAGTTCCTACGAGCAGTACTTC. Protein product: CASSLGTSSYEQYF. Full variable domain (remainder filled in from reference TRBV5-6 and TRBJ2-7): DAGVTQSPTHLIKTRGQQVTLRCSPKSGHDTVSWYQQALGQGPQFIFQYYEEEERQRGNFPDRFSGHQFPNYSSELNVNALLLGDSALYLCASSLGTSSYEQYFGPGTRLTVT.

The chain uses TRBV7-9 and TRBJ2-7, with TRBD1 identical over 8 bases. The CDR3 sequence is 19 residues long. Trimming removed 0 bases from V and 3 bases from J; junction bases left unmatched: 16. The germline V gene encodes CDR1 SEHNR and CDR2 FQNEAQ (reference sequence). CDR3 nucleotide sequence: TGTGCCAGCAGCTTAGCGATAACAAAAGGGACAGGTTTAAACTACGAGCAGTACTTC. This sequence encodes CASSLAITKGTGLNYEQYF.

The V gene is TRBV6-5, the J gene TRBJ1-6, with D perhaps matching TRBD1 (6 bases). CDR3 length equals 16 residues. Per germline, CDR1 MNHEY and CDR2 SVGAGI. The ends were cut back, 4 bases at V and 7 bases at J, with 17 bases in the middle. As DNA, the CDR3 is TGTGCCAGCAGTTCGACAGGCCGCGGATACAATTCACCCCTCCACTTT. Its protein is CASSSTGRGYNSPLHF.

This clone was recorded a few times. The J gene is TRBJ1-2, the V gene TRBV29-1; D unresolved. The CDR3 consists of 12 residues. Germline CDR1 and CDR2: SQVTM and ANQGSEA. V was cut by 0 bases and J by 5 bases, with 7 bases left in between. The CDR3 loop reads CSVEEWPYGYTF. CDR3 in DNA: TGCAGCGTTGAAGAGTGGCCATATGGCTACACCTTC.

J is TRBJ2-7 and V is TRBV7-8; 9 nucleotides match TRBD1. The CDR3 loop spans 15 amino acids. Germline V gene data show CDR1 as SGHVS and CDR2 as FQNEAQ. Trimming at V came to 4 bases and at J to 4 bases, leaving 8 bases not matched to a gene. The CDR3 protein is CASSSGTGISYEQYF. The CDR3 DNA is TGTGCCAGCAGCTCCGGGACAGGGATATCGTACGAGCAGTACTTC.

This chain links TRBV20-1 with TRBJ2-1; D is possibly TRBD2 (5 bases). From germline, CDR1 is DFQATT and CDR2 SNEGSKA (reference sequence). With 3 bases removed from V and 0 bases from J, the gap between germline ends came to 9 bases. This CDR3 is built from 14 residues. The CDR3 nucleotides are TGCAGTGCTAGTCCGGGGAGCTCCTACAATGAGCAGTTCTTC. Translation gives CSASPGSSYNEQFF.

This clone was picked up one time. The J gene is TRBJ2-1, the V gene TRBV30, with TRBD2 identical over 7 bases. Trimming removed 5 bases from V and 5 bases from J; junction bases left unmatched: 12. CDR3 length equals 15 residues. The germline V gene encodes CDR1 GTSNPN and CDR2 SVGIG (reference sequence). The CDR3 spells CAWQLGASGNNEQFF. The CDR3 nucleotides are TGTGCCTGGCAACTAGGGGCTAGCGGAAACAATGAGCAGTTCTTC.

The chain carries TRBV3-1 (or the pseudogene TRBV3-2) and TRBJ1-4; the D gene is possibly TRBD1 (5 bases). The germline CDR1 and CDR2 sequences are LGHDT and YNNKEL (reference sequence). This CDR3 region has 12 residues. Trimming stripped 2 bases from V and 8 bases from J, with 6 bases between. Here the CDR3 reads CASSQQGEKLFF. CDR3 in DNA: TGTGCCAGCAGCCAACAGGGCGAAAAACTGTTTTTT.

The rearrangement uses TRBV3-1 (or the pseudogene TRBV3-2) and TRBJ2-5; 9 positions match TRBD1. This CDR3 region has 14 residues. The junction had 6 bases not matched to a gene; V was cut back by 5 bases and J by 5 bases. Germline V lookup: CDR1 LGHDT, CDR2 YNNKEL (reference sequence). CDR3 in DNA: TGTGCCAGCAGCACCCGGACAGGGGACGAGACCCAGTACTTC. Translating it yields CASSTRTGDETQYF.

V usage is TRBV20-1 and J usage is TRBJ1-2; possible D gene TRBD1, 5 bases. The CDR3 runs 11 residues. V was cut by 5 bases and J by 4 bases, with 8 bases left in between. Germline CDR1 is DFQATT and CDR2 is SNEGSKA (reference sequence). CDR3 loop: CSAGGTYGYTF. The CDR3 DNA sequence: TGCAGTGCTGGGGGGACCTATGGCTACACCTTC.

The rearrangement links TRBV19 to TRBJ2-2, with 7 bases identical to TRBD1. The CDR3 covers 18 residues. Germline assignment: CDR1 LNHDA and CDR2 SQIVND (reference sequence). The ends lost 1 base at V and 5 bases at J; junction bases unmatched: 13. The CDR3 sequence is CASSIVLNHRGGTGELFF. DNA of the CDR3: TGTGCCAGTAGTATAGTATTGAATCACAGGGGTGGGACCGGGGAGCTGTTTTTT.

The gene calls are TRBV2 and TRBJ1-2, with TRBD1 as a possible D gene (5 bases). Trimming left V 5 bases short and J 0 bases short, with 10 bases between. Germline V gene lookup returns CDR1 SNHLY and CDR2 FYNNEI. This CDR3 has 14 amino acids. The CDR3 here is CASSPATANYGYTF. The CDR3 nucleotides are TGTGCCAGCAGTCCCGCGACAGCTAACTATGGCTACACCTTC.

The chain carries TRBV2 and TRBJ1-2; 8 nucleotides align to TRBD1. With V trimmed by 3 bases and J by 4 bases, 7 bases remained unmatched. The germline V gene has CDR1 SNHLY and CDR2 FYNNEI. CDR3 size: 15 residues. For the CDR3, the DNA is TGTGCCAGCAGTGACCGGGACAGGCGGGCCTATGGCTACACCTTC. Its protein product is CASSDRDRRAYGYTF.

The chain combines TRBV27 with TRBJ1-3; TRBD1 might be the D (5 bases). Deletions cut 5 bases from V and 0 bases from J, with 17 bases between. This CDR3 has 17 amino acids. The germline V gene has CDR1 MNHEY and CDR2 SMNVEV (reference sequence). The CDR3 loop reads CASSPGAGSSSGNTIYF. DNA for the CDR3: TGTGCCAGCAGTCCCGGCGCAGGGTCGAGCTCTGGAAACACCATATATTTT.

The chain employs TRBV7-8 and TRBJ1-1; TRBD1 might be the D (5 bases). The CDR3 totals 13 residues. The germline V gene encodes CDR1 SGHVS and CDR2 FQNEAQ. Deletions cut 1 base from V and 6 bases from J, with 9 bases between. The CDR3 here is CASSLVRAPEAFF. CDR3 sequence (DNA): TGTGCCAGCAGCTTAGTCAGGGCCCCTGAAGCTTTCTTT.

The chain couples TRBV2 to TRBJ2-1, with a tentative D call TRBD2 (6 bases). The CDR3 runs to 15 residues. Germline CDR1 and CDR2: SNHLY and FYNNEI. With 4 bases removed from V and 8 bases from J, the gap between germline ends came to 18 bases. DNA for the CDR3: TGTGCCAGCAGTGCACGGAGGGACTCCAGGCATGAGCAGTTCTTC. Protein: CASSARRDSRHEQFF.

This chain uses TRBV14 with TRBJ2-1; a possible D gene is TRBD2 (5 bases). Germline CDR1 and CDR2: SGHDN and FVKESK. The CDR3 loop spans 13 amino acids. Trimming cost V 4 bases and J 12 bases, with 16 bases left between them. The CDR3 nucleotides read TGTGCCAGCAGCCTCGGAGAAGCGGCTTGGCAGTTCTTC. Its translation: CASSLGEAAWQFF.

The V call is TRBV18, the J call TRBJ2-2, with 8 bases aligning to TRBD1. After removal of 5 bases from V and 3 bases from J, the junction contained 8 bases not matched to a gene. Germline V lookup: CDR1 KGHSH, CDR2 LQKENI. This CDR3 contains 16 residues. The CDR3 region is CASSNQETGDTGELFF. In DNA form, the CDR3 reads TGTGCCAGCTCAAACCAGGAGACAGGGGACACCGGGGAGCTGTTTTTT.

The table lists this clone with a few counts. The chain carries TRBV27 and TRBJ1-1, with TRBD1 matching 10 bases. CDR3 length equals 13 residues. Germline V CDR1 and CDR2: MNHEY, SMNVEV (reference sequence). V gave up 7 bases and J gave up 4 bases; unmatched junction bases: 3. The CDR3 protein is CASKGQGTTEAFF. In DNA form, the CDR3 reads TGTGCCAGCAAGGGACAGGGGACCACTGAAGCTTTCTTT.

The rearrangement links TRBV11-3 to TRBJ1-1; D is possibly TRBD1 (6 bases). Trimming removed 5 bases at V and 4 bases at J, with 11 bases between. The CDR3 extends over 13 amino acids. CDR1 and CDR2 from the germline V gene are SGHNT and YENEEA. CDR3 sequence (DNA): TGTGCCAGCAGCCTTCACAGGGTCACTGAAGCTTTCTTT. It codes for CASSLHRVTEAFF.

The chain is built from TRBV21-1 and TRBJ1-5. TRBV21-1 is a documented pseudogene. CDR3 length equals 17 residues. DNA for the CDR3: TGTGCCAGCAGCAATATAAGCGGAGCTGGGAGCAATCAGCCCCAGCATTTT. Translated: CASSNISGAGSNQPQHF.

The rearrangement uses TRBV18 and TRBJ2-3; D is unresolved. Trimming pared 3 bases from V and 2 bases from J, leaving 9 bases between. The CDR3 runs to 14 residues. The germline CDR1 and CDR2 sequences are KGHSH and LQKENI. DNA for the CDR3: TGTGCCAGCTCACCCCCCATAGACACAGATACGCAGTATTTT. Residues: CASSPPIDTDTQYF.

The V gene is TRBV19, the J gene TRBJ1-5; 8 bases align to TRBD1. The germline V gene has CDR1 LNHDA and CDR2 SQIVND (reference sequence). The junction had 3 bases not matched to a gene; V was cut back by 3 bases and J by 2 bases. The length of the CDR3 is 15 residues. The CDR3 is CASSMTGVGNQPQHF. The CDR3 coding sequence is TGTGCCAGTAGTATGACAGGGGTCGGCAATCAGCCCCAGCATTTT.

This rearrangement joins TRBV19 to TRBJ2-3, with 8 bases identical to TRBD1. The germline V gene has CDR1 LNHDA and CDR2 SQIVND (reference sequence). Losses at the gene ends were 9 bases for V and 0 bases for J; bases not matched to a gene: 5. This CDR3 contains 14 residues. This chain's CDR3 is CASHRTGSTDTQYF. CDR3 sequence (DNA): TGTGCCAGCCACCGGACAGGGAGCACAGATACGCAGTATTTT.

V is TRBV3-1 (or the pseudogene TRBV3-2) and J is TRBJ1-2; 7 bases line up with TRBD1. J lost 2 bases, V lost 1 base, and 1 base had no gene match. The V gene's germline CDR1 is LGHDT and CDR2 YNNKEL (reference sequence). CDR3 length equals 14 residues. CDR3 protein: CASSQARGNYGYTF. The CDR3 region has the DNA TGTGCCAGCAGCCAAGCCAGGGGGAACTATGGCTACACCTTC.

The genes are TRBV9 and TRBJ2-5; 12 positions match TRBD1. The CDR3 is 17 residues long. With 0 bases clipped from V and 4 bases from J, the junction kept 7 bases outside the gene matches. Germline V gene sequence: CDR1 SGDLS, CDR2 YYNGEE. This CDR3 reads CASSVEMGQGAGETQYF. CDR3 coding DNA: TGTGCCAGCAGCGTAGAGATGGGACAGGGGGCTGGAGAGACCCAGTACTTC. Using reference TRBV9 and TRBJ2-5 for the parts outside the CDR3, the full variable domain is DSGVTQTPKHLITATGQRVTLRCSPRSGDLSVYWYQQSLDQGLQFLIQYYNGEERAKGNILERFSAQQFPDLHSELNLSSLELGDSALYFCASSVEMGQGAGETQYFGPGTRLLVL.

The chain is built from TRBV14 and TRBJ1-2, with D uncertain. The CDR3 sequence is 14 residues long. Germline V gene sequence: CDR1 SGHDN, CDR2 FVKESK. V lost 4 bases to trimming and J lost 2 bases, with 11 bases between them. CDR3 DNA sequence: TGTGCCAGCAGCCCAGTCACTACAAACTATGGCTACACCTTC. Translating gives CASSPVTTNYGYTF. The full variable domain, its missing parts supplied by reference TRBV14 and TRBJ1-2, is EAGVTQFPSHSVIEKGQTVTLRCDPISGHDNLYWYRRVMGKEIKFLLHFVKESKQDESGMPNNRFLAERTGGTYSTLKVQPAELEDSGVYFCASSPVTTNYGYTFGSGTRLTVV.